The T cell receptor beta chain described here comes from a study of T cells in Graves' hyperthyroidism and ophthalmopathy. About the study: Staff took peripheral blood when the initial diagnosis was made, before any treatment began. Points from the study as a whole: The model's output predicted ophthalmopathy at a median of roughly 6.9 months prior to onset. In the analysis, a 13 V-J model separated ophthalmopathy from stable hyperthyroidism.

Patients were excluded because of uncontrolled infection, other autoimmune disease, pregnancy or lactation. TCR beta CDR3 sequences were amplified from RNA transcripts. HTBI primers were the set used in a first-round RT-PCR of the TCR CDR3. TCRdb processed the multiplex PCR reads anew with MiXCR; each CDR3 protein has one entry. The sample has hundreds of thousands of distinct CDR3 sequences, roughly 20% seen once. This clonotype appeared many times. Its specificity is not known. The CDR3 is 14 amino acids. CDR1 and CDR2 from the germline V gene are GTSNPN and SVGIG (reference sequence). V was cut by 2 bases and J by 1 base, with 11 bases left in between.

The sequenced sample was blood. This sequence joins TRBV30 and TRBJ1-1; D might be TRBD1 (6 bases). This TCR came from a woman between 45 and 60 years old with Graves' hyperthyroidism that later progressed to Graves' ophthalmopathy. CDR3 amino acids: CAWSKDRRNTEAFF. The CDR3 coding sequence is TGTGCCTGGAGTAAAGACAGGAGGAACACTGAAGCTTTCTTT.